A single sample gave rise to the 31 T cell receptor beta chains below, sequenced in a study of OX40 agonist ivuxolimab in advanced cancers. Generated by immunoSEQ multiplex PCR, the TCRdb table keeps only in-frame clones and is missing some. The sample lists approximately 50,000 clones; 75% to 90% were seen once. Here the sequenced sample was CD4+ or CD8+ T cells sorted from blood, taken in a trial of the OX40 agonist ivuxolimab. The receptors here all came from an adult with an advanced solid tumor such as melanoma, head and neck, liver or kidney cancer.

The rearrangement joins TRBV20-1 to TRBJ1-2; unclear D gene. Trimming left V 5 bases short and J 8 bases short, with 12 bases between. Germline V CDR1 and CDR2: DFQATT, SNEGSKA (reference sequence). The CDR3 covers 11 residues. CDR3 amino acids: CSAPDVGGYTF. The CDR3 DNA reads as TGCAGTGCTCCGGACGTCGGGGGCTACACCTTC.

This sequence joins TRBV11-1 and TRBJ2-7; TRBD2 agrees at 8 bases. This CDR3 contains 16 residues. J gave up 1 base and V 3 bases, and 8 bases lay outside the gene matches. The germline V gene has CDR1 SGHAT and CDR2 FQDESV (reference sequence). Here the CDR3 reads CASSFRREDPSYEQYF. Written as DNA, the CDR3 is TGTGCCAGCAGCTTTCGGCGGGAGGACCCTTCCTACGAGCAGTACTTC.

DNA of the CDR3: TGCGCCAGCAGCTTGGGGTTGGGGGGACATAGCAATCAGCCCCAGCATTTT. Its translation is CASSLGLGGHSNQPQHF. V is TRBV5-1 and J is TRBJ1-5; weak D call: TRBD1 (6 bases). The length of the CDR3 is 17 residues. Trimming stripped 0 bases from V and 0 bases from J, with 13 bases between. Germline assignment: CDR1 SGHRS and CDR2 YFSETQ.

This clone came up once. The J gene is TRBJ1-5, the V gene TRBV18; D is ambiguous. V shed 10 bases and J shed 2 bases, with 12 bases lying between them. CDR3 length equals 13 residues. In germline, CDR1 is KGHSH, CDR2 LQKENI. CDR3 loop: CATRDSRNQPQHF. CDR3 in DNA: TGTGCCACTAGGGATTCCCGCAATCAGCCCCAGCATTTT.

The chain carries TRBV5-1 and TRBJ2-7; D is unresolved. V was trimmed by 0 bases and J by 6 bases, leaving 13 bases between them. CDR3 length: 14 amino acids. The germline gives CDR1 SGHRS, CDR2 YFSETQ. DNA for the CDR3: TGCGCCAGCAGCTTGGATCTCCAAGGGCTCGAGCAGTACTTC. Translated: CASSLDLQGLEQYF. The full variable domain, completed using reference TRBV5-1 and TRBJ2-7, is KAGVTQTPRYLIKTRGQQVTLSCSPISGHRSVSWYQQTPGQGLQFLFEYFSETQRNKGNFPGRFSGRQFSNSRSEMNVSTLELGDSALYLCASSLDLQGLEQYFGPGTRLTVT.

This clone was counted only a few times. The genes are TRBV18 and TRBJ2-3, with TRBD2 matching 7 bases. Germline-derived CDR1 and CDR2 are KGHSH and LQKENI. The CDR3 loop spans 16 amino acids. Trimming at V came to 0 bases and at J to 3 bases, leaving 6 bases not matched to a gene. The CDR3 region is CASSPPVGRTTDTQYF. The CDR3 DNA reads TGTGCCAGCTCACCACCGGTCGGGAGGACTACAGATACGCAGTATTTT.

The J gene is TRBJ1-2, the V gene TRBV9; no definite D call. Looked up from germline, CDR1 is SGDLS and CDR2 is YYNGEE. The V gene lost 0 bases and the J gene lost 3 bases, with 12 bases spanning the gap. The CDR3 is 15 residues long. The CDR3 spells CASSVVVNTDYGYTF. CDR3 in DNA: TGTGCCAGCAGCGTAGTCGTGAATACCGACTATGGCTACACCTTC.

The sample holds one count of this clone. The chain links TRBV10-2 to TRBJ1-3, with TRBD1 as a possible D gene (5 bases). V was trimmed by 0 bases and J by 3 bases, leaving 9 bases between them. Germline values: CDR1 WSHSY, CDR2 SAAADI. The CDR3 sequence is 15 residues long. CDR3 bases: TGCGCCAGCAGTGAGTCGAGCAGGGTTGGAAACACCATATATTTT. Encoded protein: CASSESSRVGNTIYF.

The rearrangement joins TRBV18 to TRBJ2-1; D might be TRBD1 or TRBD2, each matching 7 bases. With 5 bases removed from V and 6 bases from J, the gap between germline ends came to 20 bases. The length of the CDR3 is 16 residues. The germline V gene has CDR1 KGHSH and CDR2 LQKENI. The CDR3 DNA reads as TGTGCCAGCTCATCGGGGGAGGGGACAGCCTTCAATGAGCAGTTCTTC. Amino acids: CASSSGEGTAFNEQFF.

This clone was observed a single time. The rearrangement links TRBV5-1 to TRBJ2-5; D unclear. Trimming shortened V by 0 bases and J by 6 bases, and 12 bases separated the two germline ends. CDR3 length: 14 amino acids. Per germline, CDR1 SGHRS and CDR2 YFSETQ. The DNA for the CDR3 is TGCGCCAGCAGCTTGGCCCTTGAAATTAAGACCCAGTACTTC. Translated: CASSLALEIKTQYF.

The chain couples TRBV5-1 to TRBJ2-2; D is uncertain. V lost 0 bases and J lost 1, with 7 bases in between. CDR1 and CDR2 from the germline V gene are SGHRS and YFSETQ. There are 15 residues in the CDR3. The CDR3 nucleotides are TGCGCCAGCAGCTTGGCCGTGGGGAACACCGGGGAGCTGTTTTTT. This encodes CASSLAVGNTGELFF.

V gene TRBV18 combines with J gene TRBJ2-7; 8 bases are a match to TRBD1. Losses at the gene ends were 0 bases for V and 5 bases for J; bases not matched to a gene: 6. This CDR3 is 15 amino acids long. The germline V gene encodes CDR1 KGHSH and CDR2 LQKENI. The CDR3 DNA sequence: TGTGCCAGCTCACCACCGTGGGGACAGGCCCACGAGCAGTACTTC. Protein: CASSPPWGQAHEQYF.

The chain recombines TRBV28 with TRBJ1-2; D remains ambiguous. Germline loops: CDR1 MDHEN, CDR2 SYDVKM. This CDR3 has 13 residues. V lost 3 bases and J 13 bases, leaving 18 bases between the germline ends. This chain's CDR3 is CASSLPATFQGTF. The DNA for the CDR3 is TGTGCCAGCAGTTTGCCTGCTACATTCCAAGGCACCTTC.

The chain employs TRBV6-5 and TRBJ2-7, with 7 bases fitting TRBD1. This CDR3 is built from 15 residues. The V gene's germline CDR1 is MNHEY and CDR2 SVGAGI. After removal of 5 bases from V and 1 base from J, the junction contained 8 bases not matched to a gene. The CDR3 bases are TGTGCCAGCAGTCCCTCCGGGACAGCATCCTACGAGCAGTACTTC. Amino acids: CASSPSGTASYEQYF.

The chain uses TRBV19 and TRBJ1-5, with D possibly being TRBD1 (5 bases). The CDR3 runs to 18 residues. V gave up 2 bases and J gave up 1 base, with 18 bases separating them. The germline CDR1 and CDR2 sequences are LNHDA and SQIVND (reference sequence). The CDR3 loop reads CASSIRERAGVSNQPQHF. The DNA of the CDR3 is TGTGCCAGTAGTATACGAGAACGAGCGGGGGTGAGCAATCAGCCCCAGCATTTT.

The V call is TRBV30, the J call TRBJ2-1; D may be TRBD1 (5 bases). Trimming removed 3 bases at V and 4 bases at J, with 13 bases between. Per germline, CDR1 GTSNPN and CDR2 SVGIG (reference sequence). This CDR3 is 14 amino acids long. The CDR3 region has the DNA TGTGCCTGGAGCCTGCAGGGCCAGTACAATGAGCAGTTCTTC. Amino acids: CAWSLQGQYNEQFF.

The V gene is TRBV5-1, the J gene TRBJ2-5; 10 bases agree with TRBD2. V trimming: 4 bases; J trimming: 3 bases; junction bases outside the gene matches: 3. Germline V gives CDR1 SGHRS, CDR2 YFSETQ. The CDR3 runs 14 residues. The CDR3 DNA sequence: TGCGCCAGCAGCCTGGGACTAGCGAAAGAGACCCAGTACTTC. Amino acid sequence: CASSLGLAKETQYF.

The chain has TRBV11-1 and TRBJ2-3; perhaps TRBD2 as D (7 bases). The CDR3 spans 16 residues. The V gene lost 5 bases and the J gene lost 2 bases, with 17 bases spanning the gap. The germline V gene has CDR1 SGHAT and CDR2 FQDESV (reference sequence). The DNA for the CDR3 is TGTGCCAGCAGCCTGACAGGACTAGAGGTCACAGATACGCAGTATTTT. This sequence encodes CASSLTGLEVTDTQYF.

The rearrangement links TRBV6-1 to TRBJ1-5; D is ambiguous. With 6 bases removed from V and 3 bases from J, the gap between germline ends came to 12 bases. The CDR3 totals 14 residues. Germline CDR1 and CDR2: MNHNS and SASEGT. The CDR3 DNA reads as TGTGCCAGCAGAATCCCATGGGTCAATCAGCCCCAGCATTTT. Translation gives CASRIPWVNQPQHF.

This clone was picked up one time. The J gene is TRBJ2-1, the V gene TRBV6-6; TRBD1 or TRBD2 may be the D gene (6 bases each). The germline CDR1 and CDR2 sequences are MNHNY and SVGAGI (reference sequence). The CDR3 totals 15 residues. Trimming took off 5 bases at V and 3 bases at J, with 14 bases between the two ends. CDR3 loop: CASSPSRGGYNEQFF. The CDR3 DNA reads as TGTGCCAGCAGTCCCAGCAGGGGAGGCTACAATGAGCAGTTCTTC.

The gene calls are TRBV6-1 and TRBJ2-1; D is unresolved. In germline, CDR1 is MNHNS, CDR2 SASEGT. CDR3 length: 17 amino acids. Trimming took 3 bases from V and 0 from J, leaving 15 bases between them. The CDR3 here is CASSENPRSPSYNEQFF. Written as DNA, the CDR3 is TGTGCCAGCAGTGAGAATCCTCGTTCCCCCTCCTACAATGAGCAGTTCTTC.

The rearrangement links TRBV29-1 to TRBJ2-7, with D tentatively TRBD1 (6 bases). Deletions cut 0 bases from V and 5 bases from J, with 8 bases between. The CDR3 has 12 amino acids. Germline V CDR1 and CDR2: SQVTM, ANQGSEA. This CDR3 reads CSVEDPGDEQYF. CDR3 coding DNA: TGCAGCGTTGAAGATCCAGGGGACGAGCAGTACTTC.

This chain joins TRBV28 and TRBJ1-2; weak D call: TRBD1 (6 bases). CDR1 is MDHEN and CDR2 is SYDVKM in the germline V gene. V dropped 2 bases and J dropped 7 bases, with 17 bases sitting between them. The CDR3 contains 15 residues. The CDR3 nucleotides read TGTGCCAGCAGTTTAGGGGGCTTGAGGGAGGGTGGCTACACCTTC. It translates to CASSLGGLREGGYTF.

The V and J genes are TRBV19 and TRBJ2-3; D call uncertain. V lost 5 bases and J 6 bases, leaving 12 bases between the germline ends. Germline lookup yields CDR1 LNHDA and CDR2 SQIVND (reference sequence). CDR3 size: 13 residues. The CDR3 DNA reads as TGTGCCAGTAGTGTTTGGGGTCCGGATACGCAGTATTTT. This translates into CASSVWGPDTQYF.

The CDR3 DNA reads as TGTGCCAGTAGTGACCTTGGAAATTCCCATGGCTACACCTTC. Translation gives CASSDLGNSHGYTF. The chain joins TRBV19 to TRBJ1-2, with D unclear. The CDR3 runs to 14 residues. The V gene's germline CDR1 is LNHDA and CDR2 SQIVND (reference sequence). V was trimmed by 5 bases and J by 6 bases, leaving 16 bases between them.

V usage is TRBV10-2 and J usage is TRBJ2-3; 8 bases agree with TRBD2. The CDR3 spans 17 residues. The trim removed 0 bases at V and 2 bases at J, leaving 7 bases unmatched. Germline V gene sequence: CDR1 WSHSY, CDR2 SAAADI. CDR3 DNA sequence: TGCGCCAGCAGTGAGTCGGCGGGACTAGTTCTCACAGATACGCAGTATTTT. As protein: CASSESAGLVLTDTQYF.

This clone was found a few times. The junction departs from the called germline gene at one end, perhaps through a read error. The J gene is TRBJ1-5, the V gene TRBV2, with D possibly TRBD1 on 5 matching bases. CDR1 SNHLY and CDR2 FYNNEI come from the germline V gene. The CDR3 runs to 13 residues. CDR3 coding DNA: TGTGCCAGCAATGAACAGGAGGTGCAGCCCCAGCATTTT. It translates to CASNEQEVQPQHF.

The gene calls are TRBV5-1 and TRBJ2-7; no reliable D call. This CDR3 comprises 15 residues. V lost 0 bases and J lost 2, with 12 bases in between. Germline V gene data show CDR1 as SGHRS and CDR2 as YFSETQ. The CDR3 is CASSLASGIPYEQYF. The CDR3 DNA sequence: TGCGCCAGCAGCTTGGCCTCAGGAATCCCCTACGAGCAGTACTTC.

In its sample, this clone was seen once. V usage is TRBV9 and J usage is TRBJ2-4, with 9 bases aligning to TRBD2. Germline loops: CDR1 SGDLS, CDR2 YYNGEE. V was clipped by 7 bases and J by 0 bases; unmatched bases: 8. The CDR3 runs 16 residues. This chain's CDR3 is CASSAGGFLAKNIQYF. CDR3 nucleotide sequence: TGTGCCAGCTCAGCGGGAGGCTTCCTAGCCAAAAACATTCAGTACTTC.

A few counts support this clone. The chain couples TRBV19 to TRBJ1-1; 10 bases fit TRBD1. The V gene's germline CDR1 is LNHDA and CDR2 SQIVND (reference sequence). Trimming took 4 bases from V and 3 from J; bases not matched to a gene: 5. CDR3 size: 15 residues. The CDR3 DNA reads TGTGCCAGTAGTAACTCCGGGACAGGGGACACTGAAGCTTTCTTT. Translated, it gives CASSNSGTGDTEAFF.

The chain links TRBV6-5 to TRBJ2-5; 9 nucleotides agree with TRBD1. This CDR3 is 14 amino acids long. In germline, CDR1 is MNHEY, CDR2 SVGAGI. The junction had 6 bases not matched to a gene; V was cut back by 6 bases and J by 4 bases. DNA of the CDR3: TGTGCCAGCAGCATCGGGACAGGGAGAGAGACCCAGTACTTC. Translation gives CASSIGTGRETQYF.